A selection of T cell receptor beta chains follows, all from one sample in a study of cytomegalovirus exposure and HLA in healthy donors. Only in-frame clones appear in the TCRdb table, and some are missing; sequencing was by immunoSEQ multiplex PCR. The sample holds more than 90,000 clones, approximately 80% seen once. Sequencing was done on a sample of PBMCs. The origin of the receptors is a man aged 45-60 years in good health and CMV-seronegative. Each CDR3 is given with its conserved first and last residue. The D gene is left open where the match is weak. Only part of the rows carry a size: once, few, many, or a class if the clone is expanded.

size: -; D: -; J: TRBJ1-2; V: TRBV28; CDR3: CASKVTGYGYTF; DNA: TGTGCCAGCAAGGTGACGGGCTATGGCTACACCTTC
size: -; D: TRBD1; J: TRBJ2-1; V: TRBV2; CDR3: CASRADRGSVNEQFF; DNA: TGTGCCAGCAGGGCGGACAGGGGGAGTGTCAATGAGCAGTTCTTC
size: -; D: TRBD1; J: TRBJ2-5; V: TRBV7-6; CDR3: CASSLFLPGTVEETQYF; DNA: TGTGCCAGCAGCCTATTTCTCCCGGGGACAGTTGAAGAGACCCAGTACTTC
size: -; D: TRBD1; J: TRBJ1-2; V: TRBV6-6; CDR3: CASNSGQEDGYTF; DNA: TGTGCCAGCAACTCTGGACAGGAGGATGGCTACACCTTC
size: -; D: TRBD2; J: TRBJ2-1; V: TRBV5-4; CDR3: CAMQRLAGGTYNEQFF; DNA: TGTGCCATGCAAAGACTAGCGGGAGGCACATACAATGAGCAGTTCTTC
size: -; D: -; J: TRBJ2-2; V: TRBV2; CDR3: CASQIGGTGELFF; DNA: TGTGCCAGCCAAATAGGGGGCACCGGGGAGCTGTTTTTT
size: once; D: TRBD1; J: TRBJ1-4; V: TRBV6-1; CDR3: CASSWTGTTNEKLFF; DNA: TGTGCCAGCAGTTGGACAGGTACAACTAATGAAAAACTGTTTTTT
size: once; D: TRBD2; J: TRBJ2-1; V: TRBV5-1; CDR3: CASSTAGTSSLGEQFF; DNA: TGCGCCAGCAGCACCGCCGGGACTAGCTCCCTAGGTGAGCAGTTCTTC
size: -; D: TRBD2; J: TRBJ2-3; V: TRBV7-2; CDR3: CASSLIASGRVGTQYF; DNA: TGTGCCAGCAGCTTGATCGCTAGCGGGAGGGTGGGTACGCAGTATTTT
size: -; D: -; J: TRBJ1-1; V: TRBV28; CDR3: CASFGGGKNTEAFF; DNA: TGTGCTAGCTTCGGGGGGGGAAAGAACACTGAAGCTTTCTTT
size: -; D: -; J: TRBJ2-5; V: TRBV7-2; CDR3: CASSVSGNQETQYF; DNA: TGTGCCAGCAGCGTATCCGGGAACCAAGAGACCCAGTACTTC